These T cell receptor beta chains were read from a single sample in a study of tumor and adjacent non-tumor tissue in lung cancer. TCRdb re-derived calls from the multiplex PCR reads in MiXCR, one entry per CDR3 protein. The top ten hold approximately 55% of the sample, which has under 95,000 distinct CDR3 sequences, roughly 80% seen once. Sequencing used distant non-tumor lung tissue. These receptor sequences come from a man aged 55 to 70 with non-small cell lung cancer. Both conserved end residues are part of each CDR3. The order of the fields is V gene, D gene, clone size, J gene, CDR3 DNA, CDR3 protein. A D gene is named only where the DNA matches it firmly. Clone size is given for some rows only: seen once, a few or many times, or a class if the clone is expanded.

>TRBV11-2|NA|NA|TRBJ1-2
TGTGCCAGCGATCTCGATGGCAGGCGTAACTATGGCTACACCTTC
CASDLDGRRNYGYTF
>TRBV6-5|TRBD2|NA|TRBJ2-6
TGTGTCAGCAGCCTAGCGGGAGCCAGCTCTGGGGACGACGTCCTGACTTTC
CVSSLAGASSGDDVLTF
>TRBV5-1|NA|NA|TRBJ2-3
TGCGCCAGCAGTTTGGGGGCAGCCCTTAGCACAGATACGCAGTATTTT
CASSLGAALSTDTQYF
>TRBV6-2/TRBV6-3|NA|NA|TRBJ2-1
TGTACCGGCACCGACCTGACAGCCCGCAATGAGCAGTTCTTC
CTGTDLTARNEQFF
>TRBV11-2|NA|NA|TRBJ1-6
TGTGCAAACAACTTAGACAGAAGATATAATTCACCCCTCCACTTT
CANNLDRRYNSPLHF
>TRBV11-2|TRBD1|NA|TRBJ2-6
TGTGCTAGCAGCTTTGTTCCAAAGGACAGGCCCTCTGGGGCTAACGTCCTGACTTTC
CASSFVPKDRPSGANVLTF
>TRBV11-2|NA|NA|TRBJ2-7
TGTGCCAGTAGCTTAGACGGAAGGGACGTGGGAATCTACAAGCAGTACTTC
CASSLDGRDVGIYKQYF
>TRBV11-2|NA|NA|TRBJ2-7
TGTGCCAGCAGTCCTATCTCTGGGGGCGGGCACGAGCAGTACTTC
CASSPISGGGHEQYF
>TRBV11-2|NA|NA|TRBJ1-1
TGTGCCAGCAGCTTATTCAGAGGGGAGGCTTTCTTT
CASSLFRGEAFF
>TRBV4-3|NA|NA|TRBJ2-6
TGCGCCAGCAACCAAGAGGTGGTGTCTGGGGCCAACGTCCTGAGTTTC
CASNQEVVSGANVLSF
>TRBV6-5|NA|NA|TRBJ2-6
TGTGCCAGCAGCCTACAGGGAGTCAGCTCTGGGGCCAACGTCCTGACTTTC
CASSLQGVSSGANVLTF
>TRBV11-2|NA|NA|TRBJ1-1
TGTGCCACCAGCTTAGATCCAGGGGCTTACACTGAAGTTTTCTTT
CATSLDPGAYTEVFF
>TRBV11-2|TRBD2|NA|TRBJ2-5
TGTGCCATCAGCTCAACAACGGGGGGACCAAAGGAGACCCAGTACTTC
CAISSTTGGPKETQYF
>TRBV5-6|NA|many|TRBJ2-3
TGTGCCAGCAGCTTGGGCTCAGGGACCTCCACAGATACGCAGTATTTT
CASSLGSGTSTDTQYF
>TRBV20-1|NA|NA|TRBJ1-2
TGCAGTTGGACCGGGACTGCAGGCTACACCTTC
CSWTGTAGYTF
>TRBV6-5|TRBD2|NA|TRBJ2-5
TGTGCCAGTAGTGATACTGAGACCGCGGGGGCCCAGTACTTC
CASSDTETAGAQYF
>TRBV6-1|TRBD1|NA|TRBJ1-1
TGTGCCAGCTGTAAATACAGGGGCGACACTGAAGCTTTCTTT
CASCKYRGDTEAFF
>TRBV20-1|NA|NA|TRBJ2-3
TGTAGTGCTAGCCCGGAATCAGGCACAGATACGCAGTATTTT
CSASPESGTDTQYF
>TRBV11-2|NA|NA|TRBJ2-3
TGTGCCAGCTGCTCAGATAAGGTCACAGATACCCAGTATTTT
CASCSDKVTDTQYF
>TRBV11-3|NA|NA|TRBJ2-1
TGTGCCAGTAGCCCCACTAGCTTGTCCTACAGTTTGCAGTTCTTT
CASSPTSLSYSLQFF
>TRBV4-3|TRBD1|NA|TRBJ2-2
TGCGTCAGTCAGACAGGGGCGGGCACCGAGGAGCTGTTTTTT
CVSQTGAGTEELFF
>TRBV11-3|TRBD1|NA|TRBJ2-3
TGTGCTAGTAGCTTCCAGGGGGCAGATATGCAGTATTTT
CASSFQGADMQYF
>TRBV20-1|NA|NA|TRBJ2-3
TGCAGTGCTAGAGATCAACAAGGGGATGGGCAGCCCCAGTATTTT
CSARDQQGDGQPQYF
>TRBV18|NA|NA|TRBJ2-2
TGTACCACCCGCGTCCAAGGGGACACCGAGGAGCTGTTTTTT
CTTRVQGDTEELFF
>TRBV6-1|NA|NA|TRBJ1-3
TGTGCCTGCTTGATAAGCCGAAACACCATATATTTT
CACLISRNTIYF
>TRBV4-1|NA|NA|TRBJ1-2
TGTGCCAGCAGCCCCGGTGTAATAGGGGACTACTATGGTTACACCTTC
CASSPGVIGDYYGYTF
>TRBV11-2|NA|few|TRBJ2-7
TGTGCCAGTAGCTTAGACGGAAGGGACATGGGAATCTACGAGCAGTACTTC
CASSLDGRDMGIYEQYF
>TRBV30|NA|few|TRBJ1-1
TGTGCCTGGAGGGTAACAGGCTCCCGCACTGAAGCTTTCTTT
CAWRVTGSRTEAFF
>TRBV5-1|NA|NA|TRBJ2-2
TGCGCCAGCATCGAAAACTTCGGGACATCGAACACCGGGGAGCTGTTTTTT
CASIENFGTSNTGELFF
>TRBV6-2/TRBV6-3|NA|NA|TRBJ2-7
TGTGCCAGTAGTTCCCCATTAGCGTCATACGGGCAGTACTTC
CASSSPLASYGQYF
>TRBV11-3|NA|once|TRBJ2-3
TGTGCCAGCAGCCCATGCAAGTCGAGGGTCACAGATACGCAGTATTTT
CASSPCKSRVTDTQYF
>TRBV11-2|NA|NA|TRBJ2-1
TGTGCCAGTGGCTTAGGGGACAATGAGCAGTTCTTC
CASGLGDNEQFF
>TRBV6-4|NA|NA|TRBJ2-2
TGTGGCAGCAGTGACACTATAGAGACCGGGGAGCTGTTTTTT
CGSSDTIETGELFF
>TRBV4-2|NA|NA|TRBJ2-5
TGTACCAGCAGCCAAGTTGTGAGTGGACAAGAGACCCAGTACTTC
CTSSQVVSGQETQYF
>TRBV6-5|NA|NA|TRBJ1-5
TGTGCCAGCAGTTACATACAGGGAAGCAGTCAGCCCCAGCTTTTT
CASSYIQGSSQPQLF
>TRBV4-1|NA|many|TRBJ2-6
TGCGCCAGCAGCCAAGTCCGTGGATTCATAGTAGGGGCCAACGTCCTGACTTTC
CASSQVRGFIVGANVLTF
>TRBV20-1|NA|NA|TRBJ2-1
TGCGGTGCTAACCGGGACTCATCCCCCCGTGAGCAGTTCTTC
CGANRDSSPREQFF
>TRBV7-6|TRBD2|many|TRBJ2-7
TGTGCCAGCAGCCCCCTCCGGGGGACTAGTAGCTCCTACGAGCAGTACTTC
CASSPLRGTSSSYEQYF
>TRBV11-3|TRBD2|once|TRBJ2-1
TGTGCCAGCAGCTTAGATCTACTAGCGGTTGTAGGTAATGAGCAGTTCTTC
CASSLDLLAVVGNEQFF
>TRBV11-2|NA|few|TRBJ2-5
TGTGCCAGTAGCTTAGTGTCCAGTGCAGAGACCCAGTACTTC
CASSLVSSAETQYF
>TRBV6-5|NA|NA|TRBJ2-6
TGTGCCAGCACCCTACCGAGAGCCAGCTCTGGGGCCAACGTCCTGACTTTC
CASTLPRASSGANVLTF
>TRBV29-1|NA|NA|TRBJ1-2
TGCAGCGTTGATATGTCATGGATTCACTATGACTACACCTTC
CSVDMSWIHYDYTF
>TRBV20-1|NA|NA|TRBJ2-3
TGCAGTGCTAGAGTGGAAAAGGGAGCGGATACGCAGTATTTT
CSARVEKGADTQYF
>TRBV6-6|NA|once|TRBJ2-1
TGTGCCAGTAGAAACCGGGACGGGCCCTGCAATGAGCAGTTCTTC
CASRNRDGPCNEQFF
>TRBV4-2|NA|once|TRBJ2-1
TGTGCCAGCAGCCAACCCGGGACCTTTCGGTTCTTC
CASSQPGTFRFF
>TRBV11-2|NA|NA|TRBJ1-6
TGTACCAGCAGCGAGGGGAGGCGGGGACCACCCCTCCACTTT
CTSSEGRRGPPLHF
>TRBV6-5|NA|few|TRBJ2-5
TGTGCTAGCAGGAAGGACAACGTCCAAGAGACCCAGTACTTC
CASRKDNVQETQYF
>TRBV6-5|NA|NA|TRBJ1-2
TGTACCAGTAGCCAGACCCCCGGAGGCTATGGTTACACCTTC
CTSSQTPGGYGYTF
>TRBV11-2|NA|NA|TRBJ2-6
TGTGCCAGCAGTCCTTTCTGGGGGGCCAACGTCCTGACTTTC
CASSPFWGANVLTF
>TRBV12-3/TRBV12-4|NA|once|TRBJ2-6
TGTGCCAGCAGTCTTATGCAGGGGGGGGCCAACGTCCTGACTTTC
CASSLMQGGANVLTF